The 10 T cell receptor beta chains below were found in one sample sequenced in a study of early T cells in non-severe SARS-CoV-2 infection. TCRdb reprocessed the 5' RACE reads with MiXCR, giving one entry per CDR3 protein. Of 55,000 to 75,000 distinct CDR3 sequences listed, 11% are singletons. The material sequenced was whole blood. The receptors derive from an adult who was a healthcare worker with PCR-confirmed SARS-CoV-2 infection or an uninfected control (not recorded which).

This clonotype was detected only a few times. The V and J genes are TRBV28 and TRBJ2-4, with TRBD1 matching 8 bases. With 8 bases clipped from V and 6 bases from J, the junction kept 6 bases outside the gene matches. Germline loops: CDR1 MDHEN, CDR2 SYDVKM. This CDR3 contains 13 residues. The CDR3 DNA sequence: TGTGCCAGCGCAAGTGGACAGGGAAACATTCAGTACTTC. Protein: CASASGQGNIQYF.

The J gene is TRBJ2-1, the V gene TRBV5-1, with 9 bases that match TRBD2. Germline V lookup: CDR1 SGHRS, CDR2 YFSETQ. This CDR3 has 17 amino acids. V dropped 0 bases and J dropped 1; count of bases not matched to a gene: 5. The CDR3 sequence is CASSLETSGRSYNEQFF. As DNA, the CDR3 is TGCGCCAGCAGCTTGGAGACTAGCGGACGGTCCTACAATGAGCAGTTCTTC.

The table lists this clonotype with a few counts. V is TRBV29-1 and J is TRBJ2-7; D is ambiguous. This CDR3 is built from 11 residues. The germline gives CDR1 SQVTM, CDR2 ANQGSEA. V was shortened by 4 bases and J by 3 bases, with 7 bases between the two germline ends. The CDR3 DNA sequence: TGCAGCGTTGGGAATCACTACGAGCAGTACTTC. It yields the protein CSVGNHYEQYF.

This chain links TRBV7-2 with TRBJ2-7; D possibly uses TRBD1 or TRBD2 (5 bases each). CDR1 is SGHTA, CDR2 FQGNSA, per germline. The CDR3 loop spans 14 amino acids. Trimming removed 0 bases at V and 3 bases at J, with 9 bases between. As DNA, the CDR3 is TGTGCCAGCAGCTTAGCGTATGGGGGCTACGAGCAGTACTTC. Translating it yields CASSLAYGGYEQYF. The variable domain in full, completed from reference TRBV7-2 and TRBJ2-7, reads GAGVSQSPSNKVTEKGKDVELRCDPISGHTALYWYRQSLGQGLEFLIYFQGNSAPDKSGLPSDRFSAERTGGSVSTLTIQRTQQEDSAVYLCASSLAYGGYEQYFGPGTRLTVT.

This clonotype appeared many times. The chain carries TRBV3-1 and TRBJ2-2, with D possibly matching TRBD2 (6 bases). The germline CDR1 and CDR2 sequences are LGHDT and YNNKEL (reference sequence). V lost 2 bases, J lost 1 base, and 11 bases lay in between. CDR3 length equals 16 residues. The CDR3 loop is CASSQSGLLNTGELFF. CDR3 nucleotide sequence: TGTGCCAGCAGCCAATCGGGACTCCTGAACACCGGGGAGCTGTTTTTT. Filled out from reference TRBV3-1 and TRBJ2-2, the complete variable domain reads DTAVSQTPKYLVTQMGNDKSIKCEQNLGHDTMYWYKQDSKKFLKIMFSYNNKELIINETVPNRFSPKSPDKAHLNLHINSLELGDSAVYFCASSQSGLLNTGELFFGEGSRLTVL.

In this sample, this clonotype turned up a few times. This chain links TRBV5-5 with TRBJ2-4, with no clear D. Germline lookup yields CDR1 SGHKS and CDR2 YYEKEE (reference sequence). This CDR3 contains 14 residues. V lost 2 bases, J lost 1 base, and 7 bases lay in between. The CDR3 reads CASSLTRAKNIQYF. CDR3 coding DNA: TGTGCCAGCAGCTTAACGAGGGCCAAAAACATTCAGTACTTC.

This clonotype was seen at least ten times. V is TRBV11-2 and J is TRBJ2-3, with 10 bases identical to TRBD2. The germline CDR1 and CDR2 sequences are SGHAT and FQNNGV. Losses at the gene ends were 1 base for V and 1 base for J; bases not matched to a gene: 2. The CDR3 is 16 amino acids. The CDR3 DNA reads TGTGCCAGCAGCTTAGTGCTAGCGGGAGGCACAGATACGCAGTATTTT. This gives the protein CASSLVLAGGTDTQYF.

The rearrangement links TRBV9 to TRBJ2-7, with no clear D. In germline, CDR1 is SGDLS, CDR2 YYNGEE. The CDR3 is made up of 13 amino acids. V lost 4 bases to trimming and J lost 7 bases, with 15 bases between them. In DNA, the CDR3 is TGTGCCAGCAGCCCACCGGCCCCCGGGGAGCAGTACTTC. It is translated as CASSPPAPGEQYF.

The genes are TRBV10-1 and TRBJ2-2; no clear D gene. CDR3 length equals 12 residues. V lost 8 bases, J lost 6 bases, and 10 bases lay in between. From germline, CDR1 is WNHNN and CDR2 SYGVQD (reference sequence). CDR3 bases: TGCGCCAGCGACCGGGTCCCCGGGGAGCTGTTTTTT. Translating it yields CASDRVPGELFF.

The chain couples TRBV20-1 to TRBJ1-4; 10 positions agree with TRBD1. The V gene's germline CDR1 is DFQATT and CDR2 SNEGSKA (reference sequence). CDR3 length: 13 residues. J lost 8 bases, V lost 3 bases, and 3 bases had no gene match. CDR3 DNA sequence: TGCAGTGCTAGTGGGACAGGGGACGAAAAACTGTTTTTT. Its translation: CSASGTGDEKLFF.